The clone carrying this TCR beta chain was seen a few times. What it recognizes is unknown. Constant-segment primers and 5'RACE yielded cDNA libraries for TCR alpha and TCR beta, each carrying sample barcodes and UMIs. Using its own MiXCR run on the 5' RACE reads, TCRdb lists one record per CDR3 protein. The sample consists of over 350,000 distinct CDR3 sequences, 16% of them appearing once. The sample comes from a study of T-cell memory formation after mild COVID-19. General study results and limits: Mostly located in CM and EM were contracting CD4+ clones, with contracting CD8+ clones located in EMRA. There were some responding clones in pre-infection memory, which suggested that cross-reactive memory had joined.

V shed 0 bases and J shed 2 bases, with 12 bases lying between them. CDR3 size: 15 residues. CDR1 and CDR2 from the germline V gene are SQVTM and ANQGSEA. The origin of this receptor is a young man who had mild COVID-19 (a few samples of this study predate the infection). Cell type and time point are not known. The sequenced sample was PBMCs or a T cell subset sorted from them (not recorded which). The rearrangement uses TRBV29-1 and TRBJ2-3; D is ambiguous. CDR3 sequence reads: CSVEDRLAHTDTQYF. The CDR3 DNA follows: TGCAGCGTTGAAGATCGACTCGCCCACACAGATACGCAGTATTTT.